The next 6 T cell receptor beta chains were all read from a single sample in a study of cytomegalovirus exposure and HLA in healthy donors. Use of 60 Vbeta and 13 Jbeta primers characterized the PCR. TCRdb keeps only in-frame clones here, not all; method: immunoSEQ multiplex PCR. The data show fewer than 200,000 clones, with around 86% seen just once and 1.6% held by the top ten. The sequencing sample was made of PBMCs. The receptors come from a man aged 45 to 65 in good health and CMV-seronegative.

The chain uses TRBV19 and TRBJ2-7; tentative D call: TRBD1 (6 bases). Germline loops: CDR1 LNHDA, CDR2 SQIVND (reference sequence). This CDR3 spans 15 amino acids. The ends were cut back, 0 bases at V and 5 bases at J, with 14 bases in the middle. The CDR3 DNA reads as TGTGCCAGTAGTATAGAGGGGGCCGGCCGCGACGAGCAGTACTTC. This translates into CASSIEGAGRDEQYF.

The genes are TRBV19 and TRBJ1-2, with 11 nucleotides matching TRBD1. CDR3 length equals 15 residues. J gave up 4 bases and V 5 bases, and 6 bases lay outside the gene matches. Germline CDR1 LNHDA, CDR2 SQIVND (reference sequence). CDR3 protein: CASSPGGQGAYGYTF. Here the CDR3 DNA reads TGTGCCAGTAGTCCTGGAGGACAGGGGGCCTATGGCTACACCTTC. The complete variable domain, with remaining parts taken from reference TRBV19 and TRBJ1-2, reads DGGITQSPKYLFRKEGQNVTLSCEQNLNHDAMYWYRQDPGQGLRLIYYSQIVNDFQKGDIAEGYSVSREKKESFPLTVTSAQKNPTAFYLCASSPGGQGAYGYTFGSGTRLTVV.

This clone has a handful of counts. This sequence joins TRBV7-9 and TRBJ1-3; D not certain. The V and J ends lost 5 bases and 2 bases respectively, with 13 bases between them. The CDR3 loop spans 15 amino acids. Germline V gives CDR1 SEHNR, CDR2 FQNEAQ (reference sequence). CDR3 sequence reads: CASSPTEGTGNTIYF. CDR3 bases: TGTGCCAGCAGCCCCACGGAGGGAACTGGAAACACCATATATTTT. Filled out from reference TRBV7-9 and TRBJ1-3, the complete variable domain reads DTGVSQNPRHKITKRGQNVTFRCDPISEHNRLYWYRQTLGQGPEFLTYFQNEAQLEKSRLLSDRFSAERPKGSFSTLEIQRTEQGDSAMYLCASSPTEGTGNTIYFGEGSWLTVV.

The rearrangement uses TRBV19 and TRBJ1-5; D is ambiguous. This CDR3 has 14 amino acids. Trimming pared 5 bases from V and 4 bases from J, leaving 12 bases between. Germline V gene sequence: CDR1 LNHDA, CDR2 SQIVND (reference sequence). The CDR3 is CASSDQAGNQPQHF. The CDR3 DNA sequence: TGTGCCAGTAGTGACCAGGCGGGAAATCAGCCCCAGCATTTT.

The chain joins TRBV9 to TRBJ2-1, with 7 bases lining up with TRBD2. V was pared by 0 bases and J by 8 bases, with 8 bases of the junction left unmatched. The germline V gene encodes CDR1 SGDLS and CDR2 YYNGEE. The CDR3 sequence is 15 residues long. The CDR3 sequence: CASSVGGTNWDEQFF. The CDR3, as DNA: TGTGCCAGCAGCGTAGGGGGGACTAATTGGGATGAGCAGTTCTTC.

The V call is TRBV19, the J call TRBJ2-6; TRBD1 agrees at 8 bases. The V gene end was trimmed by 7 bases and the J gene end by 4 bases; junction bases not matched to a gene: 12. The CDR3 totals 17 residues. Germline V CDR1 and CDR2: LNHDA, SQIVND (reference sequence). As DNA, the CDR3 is TGTGCCAGTAAACACGTGGGGACAGGTTCCGGGGCCAACGTCCTGACTTTC. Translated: CASKHVGTGSGANVLTF.